These T cell receptor beta chains were read from a single sample in a study of blood T cell repertoires in COVID-19. Sequenced by immunoSEQ multiplex PCR; TCRdb stores in-frame clones only, minus some. The table lists tens of thousands of clones, 75% to 85% of them singletons. Sequencing used peripheral blood. Receptors originate from an elderly man with COVID-19, enrolled during active disease. The CDR3 runs from the conserved cysteine through the conserved F or W. The order of the fields is D gene, V gene, J gene, clone size, CDR3 DNA, CDR3 protein. A D gene is named only where the DNA matches it firmly. The listing skips clone size in some rows; elsewhere it reads once, few, many or a size class.

TRBD2	TRBV19	TRBJ2-3	.	TGTGCCAGTAGTATCACTAGCGGGAGGGCCGTAGATACGCAGTATTTT	CASSITSGRAVDTQYF
TRBD1	TRBV27	TRBJ1-6	.	TGTGCCAGCAGGTTGGGGGGGACAGGGTATTCACCCCTCCACTTT	CASRLGGTGYSPLHF
.	TRBV6-6	TRBJ2-7	few	TGTGCCAGCAGTATACAGGGTCTCAACGAGCAGTACTTC	CASSIQGLNEQYF
TRBD1	TRBV24-1	TRBJ1-2	few	TGTGCCACCAGTGCCCGGGACAGCTATGGCTACACCTTC	CATSARDSYGYTF
.	TRBV28	TRBJ1-1	once	TGTGCCAGCATACGGCCCGGGGGAAACACTGAAGCTTTCTTT	CASIRPGGNTEAFF
TRBD2	TRBV11-2	TRBJ2-5	.	TGTGCCAGCAGCTGGGGGACTAGCGGGGACCAAGAGACCCAGTACTTC	CASSWGTSGDQETQYF
.	TRBV4-1	TRBJ1-2	.	TGCGCCAGCAGCCAAGGAGGGGGGGTCCCTGGGTACACCTTC	CASSQGGGVPGYTF
TRBD1	TRBV11-3	TRBJ2-1	few	TGTGCCAGCAGCTTTTCCGGGACAGAAAACAATGAGCAGTTCTTC	CASSFSGTENNEQFF
TRBD2	TRBV2	TRBJ2-1	.	TGTGCCAGCAGGGAGACGGGACTAGCGGGAACCGGGAATGAGCAGTTCTTC	CASRETGLAGTGNEQFF
.	TRBV9	TRBJ2-7	.	TGTGCCAGCAGCCAGGGGATGTTACCCTACGAGCAGTACTTC	CASSQGMLPYEQYF
TRBD1	TRBV6-6	TRBJ2-7	.	TGTGCCAGCAGTGACAGGGGTGGGTACGAGCAGTACTTC	CASSDRGGYEQYF
.	TRBV28	TRBJ1-6	.	TGTGCCAGCAGACCTCCGGGAGCGAGCTCCTATAATTCACCCCTCCACTTT	CASRPPGASSYNSPLHF
.	TRBV5-1	TRBJ2-7	.	TGCGCCAGCAGCCCGGACAGACTCGAGCAGTACTTC	CASSPDRLEQYF
TRBD1	TRBV29-1	TRBJ1-2	.	TGCAGCGTTGTATTTTACACATGGGGACAGGGGGGATCTGGAGGCTACACCTTC	CSVVFYTWGQGGSGGYTF
.	TRBV11-2	TRBJ1-1	.	TGTGCCAGCAGCTTCGGGTCCTTTCTTGAAGCTTTCTTT	CASSFGSFLEAFF
.	TRBV19	TRBJ1-4	once	TGTGCCAGTAGGAAGACAGGAGATAATGAAAAACTGTTTTTT	CASRKTGDNEKLFF
.	TRBV7-8	TRBJ2-3	.	TGTGCCAGCAGCTTAGTAGAAAGGCGGACAGATACGCAGTATTTT	CASSLVERRTDTQYF
TRBD2	TRBV5-4	TRBJ2-1	.	TGTGCCAGCACCATTAGCGGGGGGACTTCCTACAATGAGCAGTTCTTC	CASTISGGTSYNEQFF
TRBD1	TRBV6-5	TRBJ2-7	few	TGTGCCAGCACCCCACCGACAGGGTCCTCCTACGAGCAGTACTTC	CASTPPTGSSYEQYF